Listed below are T cell receptor beta chains from one sample, sequenced in a study of cytomegalovirus exposure and HLA in healthy donors. The table came from immunoSEQ multiplex PCR; TCRdb's copy has only in-frame clones and leaves some out. The sample comprises 120,000 or so clones, about 90% of which are singletons, and 1.5% to 2% rests with the top ten. Sequenced input: PBMCs. The receptors come from a man aged 35-49 years in good health and CMV-seronegative. The CDR3 runs from the conserved cysteine through the conserved F or W. Each record gives: J gene, CDR3 length, V gene, clone size, D gene, CDR3 DNA, CDR3 protein. D genes are given only for firm matches. Clone size is not always given. Where it is, it says once, few, many or a class for expanded clones.

J gene: TRBJ2-3
CDR3 length: 14
V gene: TRBV7-2
clone size: -
D gene: -
CDR3 DNA: TGTGCCAGCAGAGGGACATCGGAACTTTATACGCAGTATTTT
CDR3 protein: CASRGTSELYTQYF

J gene: TRBJ2-7
CDR3 length: 16
V gene: TRBV7-9
clone size: -
D gene: -
CDR3 DNA: TGTGCCAGCAGCCCCCTCGGGGCGGGGAGCTCCTACGAGCAGTACTTC
CDR3 protein: CASSPLGAGSSYEQYF

J gene: TRBJ1-1
CDR3 length: 11
V gene: TRBV20-1
clone size: -
D gene: -
CDR3 DNA: TGCAGTGCTCTAGGGAACACTGAAGCTTTCTTT
CDR3 protein: CSALGNTEAFF

J gene: TRBJ2-1
CDR3 length: 13
V gene: TRBV29-1
clone size: -
D gene: TRBD1
CDR3 DNA: TGCAGCGTTTTCCCGGACAGGCAGCGTGAGCAGTTCTTC
CDR3 protein: CSVFPDRQREQFF

J gene: TRBJ2-7
CDR3 length: 14
V gene: TRBV18
clone size: -
D gene: -
CDR3 DNA: TGTGCCAGCTCACCAAACGGGGACTCCTACGAGCAGTACTTC
CDR3 protein: CASSPNGDSYEQYF

J gene: TRBJ1-6
CDR3 length: 20
V gene: TRBV27
clone size: once
D gene: TRBD1
CDR3 DNA: TGTGCCAGCAGCCCGGACAGGGGGCCCCACAAGAGCTCCTATAATTCACCCCTCCACTTT
CDR3 protein: CASSPDRGPHKSSYNSPLHF

J gene: TRBJ1-1
CDR3 length: 14
V gene: TRBV7-9
clone size: -
D gene: -
CDR3 DNA: TGTGCCAGCAGCTTAGAGTCGGGGAACACTGAAGCTTTCTTT
CDR3 protein: CASSLESGNTEAFF

J gene: TRBJ1-1
CDR3 length: 14
V gene: TRBV19
clone size: -
D gene: -
CDR3 DNA: TGTGCCAGTAAACATACGGGGGTGGTCACTGAAGCTTTCTTT
CDR3 protein: CASKHTGVVTEAFF

J gene: TRBJ2-7
CDR3 length: 14
V gene: TRBV15
clone size: -
D gene: -
CDR3 DNA: TGTGCCACCAGCAGAGGGGCAGGGACCTACGAGCAGTACTTC
CDR3 protein: CATSRGAGTYEQYF

J gene: TRBJ2-7
CDR3 length: 15
V gene: TRBV4-1
clone size: -
D gene: -
CDR3 DNA: TGCGCCAGCAGCCAAGGCCACTCGAGCTCCTACGAGCAGTACTTC
CDR3 protein: CASSQGHSSSYEQYF

J gene: TRBJ2-7
CDR3 length: 12
V gene: TRBV28
clone size: -
D gene: -
CDR3 DNA: TGTGCCAGCAGTTATTTGACAGGCGAGCAGTACTTC
CDR3 protein: CASSYLTGEQYF

J gene: TRBJ1-2
CDR3 length: 14
V gene: TRBV6-1
clone size: -
D gene: -
CDR3 DNA: TGTGCCAGCAGCCTGGATTTACAGCTACCTGGCTACACCTTC
CDR3 protein: CASSLDLQLPGYTF

J gene: TRBJ2-7
CDR3 length: 16
V gene: TRBV5-8
clone size: -
D gene: TRBD1
CDR3 DNA: TGTGCCAGCAGCTCGGCAGCCGGGACAGGGGCCTACGAGCAGTACTTC
CDR3 protein: CASSSAAGTGAYEQYF

J gene: TRBJ1-5
CDR3 length: 12
V gene: TRBV2
clone size: -
D gene: -
CDR3 DNA: TGTGCCAGCAGTCCTAATCAGGGTCCCCAGCATTTT
CDR3 protein: CASSPNQGPQHF

J gene: TRBJ2-5
CDR3 length: 15
V gene: TRBV9
clone size: -
D gene: -
CDR3 DNA: TGTGCCAGCAGCGTAGCCCAACGGGGAGCGGAGACCCAGTACTTC
CDR3 protein: CASSVAQRGAETQYF

J gene: TRBJ1-2
CDR3 length: 16
V gene: TRBV6-6
clone size: -
D gene: TRBD1
CDR3 DNA: TGTGCCAGCAGTTACTCCGGCGACAGGGATGGACGGGGCTACACCTTC
CDR3 protein: CASSYSGDRDGRGYTF

J gene: TRBJ2-1
CDR3 length: 13
V gene: TRBV10-3
clone size: few
D gene: TRBD1
CDR3 DNA: TGTGCCATAGGACAGGTCGCCTACAATGAGCAGTTCTTC
CDR3 protein: CAIGQVAYNEQFF

J gene: TRBJ1-1
CDR3 length: 15
V gene: TRBV19
clone size: few
D gene: -
CDR3 DNA: TGTGCCAGTAGTCGCCAACTCTCCATGAACACTGAAGCTTTCTTT
CDR3 protein: CASSRQLSMNTEAFF

J gene: TRBJ1-6
CDR3 length: 15
V gene: TRBV2
clone size: -
D gene: -
CDR3 DNA: TGTGCCAGCAGTGAGCGGAAACAAGCGGATTCACCCCTCCACTTT
CDR3 protein: CASSERKQADSPLHF

J gene: TRBJ1-1
CDR3 length: 13
V gene: TRBV5-1
clone size: -
D gene: -
CDR3 DNA: TGCGCCAGCACTTGGAGTATGAACACTGAAGCTTTCTTT
CDR3 protein: CASTWSMNTEAFF

J gene: TRBJ1-2
CDR3 length: 17
V gene: TRBV28
clone size: -
D gene: TRBD1
CDR3 DNA: TGTGCCAGCAGTTTCCAATGGGACAGGGGCGGCAACTATGGCTACACCTTC
CDR3 protein: CASSFQWDRGGNYGYTF

J gene: TRBJ2-2
CDR3 length: 15
V gene: TRBV28
clone size: -
D gene: -
CDR3 DNA: TGTGCCAGCAGTTCCTTTGGGCAACCCACCGGGGAGCTGTTTTTT
CDR3 protein: CASSSFGQPTGELFF

J gene: TRBJ2-1
CDR3 length: 14
V gene: TRBV5-1
clone size: -
D gene: -
CDR3 DNA: TGCGCCAGCAGCTTGGTTCCAGGGTACAATGAGCAGTTCTTC
CDR3 protein: CASSLVPGYNEQFF

J gene: TRBJ2-4
CDR3 length: 13
V gene: TRBV29-1
clone size: -
D gene: TRBD2
CDR3 DNA: TGCAGCGTTGGGGAGGGGCCGGGAAACATTCAGTACTTC
CDR3 protein: CSVGEGPGNIQYF

J gene: TRBJ2-1
CDR3 length: 15
V gene: TRBV2
clone size: -
D gene: TRBD2
CDR3 DNA: TGTGCCAGCAGTGCGGGACTAGCGGGGCTAAATGAGCAGTTCTTC
CDR3 protein: CASSAGLAGLNEQFF

J gene: TRBJ1-1
CDR3 length: 14
V gene: TRBV19
clone size: -
D gene: -
CDR3 DNA: TGTGCCAGTAGTCCTGGACTGGGGGCCACTGAAGCTTTCTTT
CDR3 protein: CASSPGLGATEAFF

J gene: TRBJ1-6
CDR3 length: 14
V gene: TRBV6-1
clone size: -
D gene: TRBD1
CDR3 DNA: TGTGCCAGCAGTGAAAGACAGGGTTATTCACCCCTCCACTTT
CDR3 protein: CASSERQGYSPLHF

J gene: TRBJ1-1
CDR3 length: 14
V gene: TRBV29-1
clone size: -
D gene: -
CDR3 DNA: TGCAGCGTCAGCCTTCTTACAGGGCACATTGAAGCTTTCTTT
CDR3 protein: CSVSLLTGHIEAFF

J gene: TRBJ1-5
CDR3 length: 15
V gene: TRBV6-5
clone size: -
D gene: -
CDR3 DNA: TGTGCCAGCAGTTACAAGTCGGGGGGCAATCAGCCCCAGCATTTT
CDR3 protein: CASSYKSGGNQPQHF

J gene: TRBJ1-4
CDR3 length: 16
V gene: TRBV5-5
clone size: -
D gene: -
CDR3 DNA: TGTGCCAGCAGCTTGGATTACAGGGCAACTAATGAAAAACTGTTTTTT
CDR3 protein: CASSLDYRATNEKLFF

J gene: TRBJ1-6
CDR3 length: 13
V gene: TRBV6-5
clone size: -
D gene: -
CDR3 DNA: TGTGCCAGCAGCCGCAGGGAAAATTCACCCCTCCACTTT
CDR3 protein: CASSRRENSPLHF

J gene: TRBJ1-1
CDR3 length: 15
V gene: TRBV5-1
clone size: -
D gene: -
CDR3 DNA: TGCGCCAGCAGCTTGGCCACAGGGTACAACACTGAAGCTTTCTTT
CDR3 protein: CASSLATGYNTEAFF

J gene: TRBJ2-3
CDR3 length: 14
V gene: TRBV5-1
clone size: -
D gene: TRBD1
CDR3 DNA: TGCGCCAGCAGCCGGGACAGTAGCACAGATACGCAGTATTTT
CDR3 protein: CASSRDSSTDTQYF

J gene: TRBJ2-7
CDR3 length: 18
V gene: TRBV5-6
clone size: -
D gene: TRBD1
CDR3 DNA: TGTGCCAGCAGCTTGTTCGGCGGAGGACAGGGGTCGTCCCACGAGCAGTACTTC
CDR3 protein: CASSLFGGGQGSSHEQYF

J gene: TRBJ1-2
CDR3 length: 14
V gene: TRBV15
clone size: -
D gene: -
CDR3 DNA: TGTGCCACCAGCAGAGACACCGGGACAACTGGCTACACCTTC
CDR3 protein: CATSRDTGTTGYTF

J gene: TRBJ1-1
CDR3 length: 14
V gene: TRBV6-5
clone size: few
D gene: TRBD1
CDR3 DNA: TGTGCCAGCACCTCGTATATAACAGGGGGTGAAGCTTTCTTT
CDR3 protein: CASTSYITGGEAFF

J gene: TRBJ2-5
CDR3 length: 15
V gene: TRBV6-5
clone size: once
D gene: -
CDR3 DNA: TGTGCCAGCAGTTACGAGGTGACGACCGTGGAGACCCAGTACTTC
CDR3 protein: CASSYEVTTVETQYF

J gene: TRBJ2-7
CDR3 length: 15
V gene: TRBV2
clone size: once
D gene: TRBD1
CDR3 DNA: TGTGCCAGCAGTGTTCAGACAGGGTCGACCTACGAGCAGTACTTC
CDR3 protein: CASSVQTGSTYEQYF

J gene: TRBJ1-2
CDR3 length: 13
V gene: TRBV27
clone size: -
D gene: -
CDR3 DNA: TGTGCCAGCAGTTTGGGGGGAGCCTATGGCTACACCTTC
CDR3 protein: CASSLGGAYGYTF

J gene: TRBJ1-1
CDR3 length: 15
V gene: TRBV27
clone size: -
D gene: TRBD1
CDR3 DNA: TGTGCCAGCAGTCCTCTGGGACAGGGGTTCCCTGAAGCTTTCTTT
CDR3 protein: CASSPLGQGFPEAFF